Following are 27 T cell receptor beta chains from one sample sequenced in a study of T cell repertoires in cytomegalovirus infection. TCRdb re-analysed the reads in MiXCR, keeping a single row per CDR3 protein. The data show around 250,000 distinct CDR3 sequences, over 15% seen once. Sequenced input: CD8+ T cells from PBMCs. These receptors were collected from a human donor in good health (CMV status not recorded). Some clones in this sample may be carry-over from other donors' samples.

About this clonotype: Sequence at one end of the junction differs from germline and may be a read error. J is TRBJ2-1 and V is TRBV28; TRBD1 matches 7 bases. CDR3 length: 18 amino acids. CDR1 is MDHEN and CDR2 is SYDVKM in the germline V gene. For the CDR3, the DNA is TGTGCCAGCAGTTTCGTACAGGGGAACGTACGAGGCTACTATGAGCAGTTCTTC. It yields the protein CASSFVQGNVRGYYEQFF.

This chain uses TRBV20-1 with TRBJ2-5; 8 nucleotides match TRBD2. V dropped 3 bases and J dropped 2; count of bases not matched to a gene: 8. Germline V gives CDR1 DFQATT, CDR2 SNEGSKA (reference sequence). The CDR3 runs 15 residues. The CDR3 here is CSASERGQNQETQYF. DNA for the CDR3: TGCAGTGCTAGCGAGCGGGGGCAAAATCAAGAGACCCAGTACTTC.

This clonotype was counted a few times. The chain has TRBV6-2 or TRBV6-3 and TRBJ1-1, with D uncertain. From germline, CDR1 is MNHEY and CDR2 SVGEGT. V was pared by 2 bases and J by 2 bases, with 12 bases between. The CDR3 consists of 15 residues. The CDR3 reads CASSYRFSRNTEAFF. Written as DNA, the CDR3 is TGTGCCAGCAGTTACAGGTTCTCTAGAAACACTGAAGCTTTCTTT.

This clonotype was seen a few times. This chain uses TRBV2 with TRBJ1-6, with 9 bases identical to TRBD1. With 6 bases clipped from V and 8 bases from J, the junction kept 17 bases outside the gene matches. CDR3 length: 18 amino acids. In germline, CDR1 is SNHLY, CDR2 FYNNEI. This CDR3 reads CASSNPGQGPSVDSPLHF. Written as DNA, the CDR3 is TGTGCCAGCAGCAACCCGGGACAGGGCCCTTCTGTGGATTCACCCCTCCACTTT.

J is TRBJ2-1 and V is TRBV3-1; D is undetermined. The length of the CDR3 is 15 residues. Trimming cost V 1 base and J 4 bases, with 11 bases left between them. CDR1 and CDR2 from the germline V gene are LGHDT and YNNKEL (reference sequence). This CDR3 is CASSQGAESYNEQFF. The CDR3 DNA is TGTGCCAGCAGCCAAGGGGCAGAATCATACAATGAGCAGTTCTTC.

This clonotype was seen only a few times. The chain combines TRBV19 with TRBJ2-1, with D possibly matching TRBD2 (6 bases). The CDR3 sequence is 14 residues long. CDR1 LNHDA and CDR2 SQIVND come from the germline V gene (reference sequence). Trimming shortened V by 5 bases and J by 3 bases, and 11 bases separated the two germline ends. CDR3: CASSVPGLYNEQFF. The DNA of the CDR3 is TGTGCCAGTAGTGTTCCGGGACTCTACAATGAGCAGTTCTTC.

This clonotype was detected ten times or more. This chain links TRBV7-2 with TRBJ2-7, with D possibly matching TRBD1 (6 bases). Trimming pared 7 bases from V and 0 bases from J, leaving 7 bases between. Germline V gene sequence: CDR1 SGHTA, CDR2 FQGNSA. The CDR3 contains 12 residues. This CDR3 is CASKDSSYEQYF. Written as DNA, the CDR3 is TGTGCCAGCAAGGACAGCTCCTACGAGCAGTACTTC.

The J gene is TRBJ1-2, the V gene TRBV6-6; D unclear. In germline, CDR1 is MNHNY, CDR2 SVGAGI (reference sequence). CDR3 size: 13 residues. Trimming took 6 bases from V and 6 from J, leaving 14 bases between them. DNA for the CDR3: TGTGCCAGCAGCCGCGTGGGAGGCGATGGCTACACCTTC. It translates to CASSRVGGDGYTF.

This clonotype has a handful of counts. V and J are TRBV20-1 and TRBJ1-2; 7 positions match TRBD1. The length of the CDR3 is 15 residues. V shed 0 bases, J shed 5 bases, and the junction held 9 bases outside the gene matches. Germline values: CDR1 DFQATT, CDR2 SNEGSKA (reference sequence). CDR3 in amino acids: CSARDLQGGYYGYTF. DNA for the CDR3: TGCAGTGCTAGAGATCTCCAGGGGGGTTATTATGGCTACACCTTC.

This clonotype was seen a few times. The chain is built from TRBV4-1 and TRBJ1-1, with D possibly matching TRBD1 (5 bases). The germline V gene encodes CDR1 MGHRA and CDR2 YSYEKL. CDR3 length equals 18 residues. Trimming took 2 bases from V and 1 from J, leaving 20 bases between them. The CDR3 loop reads CASSQRWRTSGENTEAFF. Written as DNA, the CDR3 is TGCGCCAGCAGCCAACGTTGGCGGACATCCGGGGAGAACACTGAAGCTTTCTTT.

The rearrangement joins TRBV2 to TRBJ2-5, with TRBD1 matching 11 bases. The J segment lost 2 bases and the V segment lost 8 bases, leaving 7 bases of the junction unmatched. The CDR3 extends over 15 amino acids. Germline V gives CDR1 SNHLY, CDR2 FYNNEI. CDR3 sequence reads: CASPPGQGEQETQYF. The DNA of the CDR3 is TGTGCCAGCCCTCCGGGACAGGGGGAACAAGAGACCCAGTACTTC.

This clonotype was detected many times. The CDR3 protein is CASSETGGDNEQFF. The CDR3 nucleotides are TGTGCCAGCAGCGAGACAGGGGGGGACAATGAGCAGTTCTTC. The rearrangement joins TRBV7-6 to TRBJ2-1; 9 bases map to TRBD1. Germline CDR1 and CDR2: SGHVS and FNYEAQ. CDR3 length equals 14 residues. The trim removed 5 bases at V and 5 bases at J, leaving 4 bases unmatched.

This clonotype has more than one count but fewer than ten. The chain uses TRBV28 and TRBJ1-1, with TRBD1 matching over 9 bases. CDR1 is MDHEN, CDR2 SYDVKM, per germline. The CDR3 extends over 17 amino acids. V trimming: 2 bases; J trimming: 2 bases; junction bases outside the gene matches: 9. The CDR3 DNA reads as TGTGCCAGCAGTTTACGGGGACAGGGTCGCTCAAACACTGAAGCTTTCTTT. Protein sequence: CASSLRGQGRSNTEAFF.

This clonotype was detected many times. V is TRBV12-3 or TRBV12-4 and J is TRBJ2-5; the match to TRBD2 covers 7 bases. CDR3 length: 14 residues. V lost 4 bases and J lost 4; bases outside the gene matches: 6. CDR3 in DNA: TGTGCCAGCAGTTGGGACTATAGAGGAGAGACCCAGTACTTC. It codes for CASSWDYRGETQYF.

This clonotype was observed many times. The J gene is TRBJ1-1, the V gene TRBV2; D not resolved. The CDR3 totals 14 residues. Trimming left V 2 bases short and J 0 bases short, with 7 bases between. Germline V gives CDR1 SNHLY, CDR2 FYNNEI. Here the CDR3 DNA reads TGTGCCAGCAGTGAAAGGGTCATGAACACTGAAGCTTTCTTT. This encodes CASSERVMNTEAFF.

This clonotype was observed many times. The chain combines TRBV12-3 or TRBV12-4 with TRBJ2-1; 11 bases agree with TRBD2. The CDR3 has 15 amino acids. V trimming: 5 bases; J trimming: 4 bases; junction bases outside the gene matches: 4. The CDR3 region is CASSVLAGGYNEQFF. The DNA of the CDR3 is TGTGCCAGCAGTGTTCTAGCGGGGGGTTACAATGAGCAGTTCTTC.

This clonotype appeared a few times. This chain uses TRBV6-2 or TRBV6-3 with TRBJ2-1; 9 nucleotides agree with TRBD1. This CDR3 is built from 15 residues. Looked up from germline, CDR1 is MNHEY and CDR2 is SVGEGT. V lost 6 bases to trimming and J lost 8 bases; unmatched junction nucleotides: 11. The CDR3 DNA follows: TGTGCCAGCAGCCGGACAGGGGTTGATCTCTATGAGCAGTTCTTC. Translating gives CASSRTGVDLYEQFF.

Here the CDR3 DNA reads TGTGCCAGCAGTTTAAGCAGGGGGAGTCAGCCCCAGCATTTT. Amino acids: CASSLSRGSQPQHF. V is TRBV12-3 or TRBV12-4 and J is TRBJ1-5; TRBD1 matches at 7 bases. CDR3 length: 14 residues. V dropped 2 bases and J dropped 6; count of bases not matched to a gene: 4.

This clonotype has a count of ten or more. Here the CDR3 DNA reads TGTGCCAGCAGCTTTCCCTCGGGGGATTTCGGGGAGCTGTTTTTT. Protein: CASSFPSGDFGELFF. The chain is built from TRBV7-8 and TRBJ2-2; possible D gene TRBD2, 6 bases. Germline-derived CDR1 and CDR2 are SGHVS and FQNEAQ. Between the trimmed V and J ends, which lost 3 bases and 7 bases, there was a span of 15 bases. The CDR3 is made up of 15 amino acids.

Concerning this clonotype: A much bigger clone sits one base away, suggesting this may be a read error. The chain recombines TRBV7-4 with TRBJ2-3; D not resolved. The CDR3 has 11 amino acids. Germline CDR1 is SGHVT and CDR2 is SQSDAQ. Trimming took 7 bases from V and 5 from J, leaving 7 bases between them. The CDR3 loop is CASKFIDTQYF. In DNA, the CDR3 is TGTGCCAGCAAATTCATAGATACGCAGTATTTT.

The chain recombines TRBV5-6 with TRBJ2-7, with 11 bases matching TRBD1. The CDR3 spans 11 residues. The germline V gene has CDR1 SGHDT and CDR2 YYEEEE. The CDR3 nucleotides are TGTGGGGGGACAGGGGGCTACGAGCAGTACTTC. It specifies CGGTGGYEQYF.

This clonotype was seen only a few times. The chain uses TRBV28 and TRBJ1-5; D is ambiguous. Between the trimmed V and J ends, which lost 7 bases and 4 bases, there was a span of 8 bases. The germline CDR1 and CDR2 sequences are MDHEN and SYDVKM. The CDR3 is 12 residues long. The CDR3 here is CASNRPNQPQHF. CDR3 DNA sequence: TGTGCCAGCAATCGACCTAATCAGCCCCAGCATTTT.

The chain employs TRBV6-6 and TRBJ1-1; no definite D call. This CDR3 spans 15 amino acids. Germline V gene sequence: CDR1 MNHNY, CDR2 SVGAGI (reference sequence). With 2 bases removed from V and 4 bases from J, the gap between germline ends came to 14 bases. CDR3 loop: CASSYGSGHATEAFF. CDR3 in DNA: TGTGCCAGCAGTTACGGGTCCGGCCACGCCACTGAAGCTTTCTTT.

This clonotype has ten or more counts. The V gene is TRBV7-8, the J gene TRBJ2-1; 8 nucleotides align to TRBD2. This CDR3 has 17 residues. With 1 base clipped from V and 3 bases from J, the junction kept 8 bases outside the gene matches. Germline CDR1 SGHVS, CDR2 FQNEAQ. CDR3 bases: TGTGCCAGCAGCTTAGGTGGCAGGCGGGGGGTCTACAATGAGCAGTTCTTC. It specifies CASSLGGRRGVYNEQFF.

This clonotype was counted only a few times. The V and J genes are TRBV27 and TRBJ1-5; no firm D call. This CDR3 has 14 residues. Germline CDR1 reads MNHEY; CDR2 reads SMNVEV (reference sequence). V lost 6 bases, J lost 0 bases, and 9 bases lay in between. DNA for the CDR3: TGTGCCAGCAGGGACGATGATAGCAATCAGCCCCAGCATTTT. Translation: CASRDDDSNQPQHF.

This clonotype was seen more than once but under ten times. CDR3 nucleotides: TGCAGTGCCTTCACCTCCTGGTTCGAGGGGGGGTGGGGGCCGCTAAATGAGCAGTTCTTC. Protein: CSAFTSWFEGGWGPLNEQFF. The rearrangement uses TRBV20-1 and TRBJ2-1, with D perhaps TRBD2 (7 bases). Per germline, CDR1 DFQATT and CDR2 SNEGSKA (reference sequence). The V end lost 6 bases, the J end lost 7 bases, and 37 bases lay between the germline ends. The CDR3 has 20 residues.

This clonotype was detected ten times or more. The rearrangement uses TRBV6-5 and TRBJ2-7, with D possibly TRBD1 on 8 matching bases. Trimming removed 4 bases at V and 3 bases at J, with 16 bases between. CDR3 length: 15 residues. Germline assignment: CDR1 MNHEY and CDR2 SVGAGI. The CDR3 loop reads CASSWEGQALYEQYF. The DNA for the CDR3 is TGTGCCAGCAGTTGGGAGGGACAGGCACTCTACGAGCAGTACTTC.